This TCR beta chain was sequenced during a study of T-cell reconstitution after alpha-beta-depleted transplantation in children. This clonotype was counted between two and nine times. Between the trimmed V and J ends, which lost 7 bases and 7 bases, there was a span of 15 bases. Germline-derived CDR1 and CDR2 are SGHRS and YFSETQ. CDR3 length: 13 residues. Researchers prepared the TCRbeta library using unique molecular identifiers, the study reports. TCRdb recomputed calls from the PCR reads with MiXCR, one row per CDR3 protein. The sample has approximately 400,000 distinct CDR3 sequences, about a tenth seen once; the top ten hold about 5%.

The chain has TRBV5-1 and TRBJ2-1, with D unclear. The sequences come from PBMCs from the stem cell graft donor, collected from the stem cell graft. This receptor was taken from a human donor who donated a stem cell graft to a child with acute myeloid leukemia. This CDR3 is CASESGPGNEQFF. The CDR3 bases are TGCGCCAGCGAATCGGGTCCCGGGAATGAGCAGTTCTTC.